This T cell receptor (beta chain) was recorded in a study of cytomegalovirus exposure and HLA in healthy donors. This PCR relied on a set of 60 Vbeta primers and 13 Jbeta primers. The protocol was immunoSEQ multiplex PCR, while the TCRdb copy is restricted to in-frame clones and leaves out a portion. This table holds over 95,000 clones, 60% to 80% found once. Concerning this clone itself: Its antigen is currently unknown.

General study results and limits: Generally TCR sequences proved uncommon, though certain public TCRs appeared in numerous donors.

This CDR3 is built from 14 residues. In germline, CDR1 is MDHEN, CDR2 SYDVKM. Trimming removed 7 bases at V and 0 bases at J, with 11 bases between. Specimen: PBMCs. This TCR derives from a woman aged 25 to 39 in good health and CMV-seropositive. This chain links TRBV28 with TRBJ2-3; weak D call: TRBD2 (5 bases). The CDR3 DNA follows: TGTGCCAGCAATATAGCGCCCAGCACAGATACGCAGTATTTT. Its protein product is CASNIAPSTDTQYF.